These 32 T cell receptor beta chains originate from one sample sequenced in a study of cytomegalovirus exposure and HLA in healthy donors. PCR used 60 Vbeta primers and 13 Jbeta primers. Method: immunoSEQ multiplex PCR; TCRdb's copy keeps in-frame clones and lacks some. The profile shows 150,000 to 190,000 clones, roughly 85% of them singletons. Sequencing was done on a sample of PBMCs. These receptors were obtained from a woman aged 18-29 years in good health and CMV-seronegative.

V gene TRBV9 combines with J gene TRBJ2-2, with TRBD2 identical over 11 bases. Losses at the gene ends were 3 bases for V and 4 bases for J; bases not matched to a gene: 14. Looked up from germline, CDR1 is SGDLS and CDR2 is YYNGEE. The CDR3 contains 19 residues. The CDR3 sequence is CASSANRLAGTSLTGELFF. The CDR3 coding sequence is TGTGCCAGCAGCGCAAACAGACTAGCGGGAACGAGCCTCACCGGGGAGCTGTTTTTT. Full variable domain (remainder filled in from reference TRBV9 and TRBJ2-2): DSGVTQTPKHLITATGQRVTLRCSPRSGDLSVYWYQQSLDQGLQFLIQYYNGEERAKGNILERFSAQQFPDLHSELNLSSLELGDSALYFCASSANRLAGTSLTGELFFGEGSRLTVL.

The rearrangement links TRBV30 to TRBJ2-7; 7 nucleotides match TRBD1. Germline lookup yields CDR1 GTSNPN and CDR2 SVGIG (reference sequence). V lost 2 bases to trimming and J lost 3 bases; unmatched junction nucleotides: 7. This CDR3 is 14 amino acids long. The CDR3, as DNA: TGTGCCTGGAGTACTGAAACAGGGGACTACGAGCAGTACTTC. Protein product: CAWSTETGDYEQYF. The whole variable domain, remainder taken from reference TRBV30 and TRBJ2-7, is SQTIHQWPATLVQPVGSPLSLECTVEGTSNPNLYWYRQAAGRGLQLLFYSVGIGQISSEVPQNLSASRPQDRQFILSSKKLLLSDSGFYLCAWSTETGDYEQYFGPGTRLTVT.

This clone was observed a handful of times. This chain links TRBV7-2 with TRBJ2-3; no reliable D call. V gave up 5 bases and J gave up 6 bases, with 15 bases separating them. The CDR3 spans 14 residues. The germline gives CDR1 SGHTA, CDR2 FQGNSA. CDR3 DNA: TGTGCCAGCAGCCACAACCTCAACGCTGATACGCAGTATTTT. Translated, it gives CASSHNLNADTQYF. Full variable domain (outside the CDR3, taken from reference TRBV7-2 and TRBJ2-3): GAGVSQSPSNKVTEKGKDVELRCDPISGHTALYWYRQSLGQGLEFLIYFQGNSAPDKSGLPSDRFSAERTGGSVSTLTIQRTQQEDSAVYLCASSHNLNADTQYFGPGTRLTVL.

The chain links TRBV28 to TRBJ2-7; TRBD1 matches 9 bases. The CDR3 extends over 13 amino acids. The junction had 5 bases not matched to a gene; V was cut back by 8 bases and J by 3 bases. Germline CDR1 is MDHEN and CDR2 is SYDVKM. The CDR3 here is CASLLTGGYEQYF. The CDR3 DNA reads TGTGCCAGCCTTCTGACAGGGGGCTACGAGCAGTACTTC.

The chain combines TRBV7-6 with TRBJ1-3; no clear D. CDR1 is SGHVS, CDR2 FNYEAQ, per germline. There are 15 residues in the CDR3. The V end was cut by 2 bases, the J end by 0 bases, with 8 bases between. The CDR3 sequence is CASSLSRSSGNTIYF. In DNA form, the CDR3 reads TGTGCCAGCAGCTTAAGTCGTAGCTCTGGAAACACCATATATTTT.

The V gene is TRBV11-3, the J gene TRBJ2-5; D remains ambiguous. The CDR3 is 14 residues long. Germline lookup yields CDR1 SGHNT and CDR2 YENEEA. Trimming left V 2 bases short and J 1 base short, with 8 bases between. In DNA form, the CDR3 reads TGTGCCAGCAGCTTATCACCGGGCCAAGAGACCCAGTACTTC. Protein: CASSLSPGQETQYF.

The CDR3 region is CASSFGVRAQLNYGYTF. Written as DNA, the CDR3 is TGCGCCAGCAGCTTTGGGGTCAGGGCCCAACTTAACTATGGCTACACCTTC. This chain links TRBV5-1 with TRBJ1-2; TRBD1 might be the D (5 bases). The CDR3 totals 17 residues. CDR1 SGHRS and CDR2 YFSETQ come from the germline V gene. V was shortened by 2 bases and J by 1 base, with 18 bases between the two germline ends.

DNA of the CDR3: TGTGCCAGTAGTATAGCAGGGAAGATCTACGAGCAGTACTTC. Protein: CASSIAGKIYEQYF. J is TRBJ2-7 and V is TRBV19; a weak D match, TRBD1 (5 bases). V was pared by 1 base and J by 3 bases, with 10 bases between. The CDR3 covers 14 residues. The germline gives CDR1 LNHDA, CDR2 SQIVND (reference sequence).

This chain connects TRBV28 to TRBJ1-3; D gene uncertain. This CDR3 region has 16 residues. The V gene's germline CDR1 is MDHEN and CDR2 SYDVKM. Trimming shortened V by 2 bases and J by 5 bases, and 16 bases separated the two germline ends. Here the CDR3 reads CASSLSPYKIRNTIYF. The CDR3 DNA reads TGTGCCAGCAGTTTAAGCCCATATAAGATCAGAAACACCATATATTTT.

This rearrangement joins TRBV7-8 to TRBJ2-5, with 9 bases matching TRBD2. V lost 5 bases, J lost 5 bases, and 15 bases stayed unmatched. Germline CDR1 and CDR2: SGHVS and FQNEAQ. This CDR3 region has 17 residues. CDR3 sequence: CASSPRRVAGVGETQYF. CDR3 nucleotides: TGTGCCAGCAGCCCGCGGAGGGTAGCGGGGGTTGGGGAGACCCAGTACTTC.

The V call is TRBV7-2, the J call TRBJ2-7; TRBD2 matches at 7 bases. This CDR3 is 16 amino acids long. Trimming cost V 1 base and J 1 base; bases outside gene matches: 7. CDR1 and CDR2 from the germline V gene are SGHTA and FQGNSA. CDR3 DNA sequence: TGTGCCAGCAGCTTAGACCGCACTAGCGCTTCCTACGAGCAGTACTTC. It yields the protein CASSLDRTSASYEQYF.

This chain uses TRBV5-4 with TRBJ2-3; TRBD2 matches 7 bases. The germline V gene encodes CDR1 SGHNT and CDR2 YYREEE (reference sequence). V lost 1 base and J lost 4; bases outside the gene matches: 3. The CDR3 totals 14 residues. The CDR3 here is CASSLFGGADTQYF. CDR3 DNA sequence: TGTGCCAGCAGCTTGTTTGGGGGGGCAGATACGCAGTATTTT.

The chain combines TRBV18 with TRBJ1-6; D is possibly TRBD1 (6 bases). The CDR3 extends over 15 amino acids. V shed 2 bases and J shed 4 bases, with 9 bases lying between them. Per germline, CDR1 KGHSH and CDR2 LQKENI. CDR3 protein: CASSPRDNYNSPLHF. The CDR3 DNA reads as TGTGCCAGCTCACCAAGGGACAATTATAATTCACCCCTCCACTTT.

CDR3 coding DNA: TGTGCCAGCAGGCCGGGACAGGGTGACAATTCACCCCTCCACTTT. Translated: CASRPGQGDNSPLHF. The chain links TRBV5-5 to TRBJ1-6; 9 bases fit TRBD1. CDR1 is SGHKS and CDR2 is YYEKEE in the germline V gene (reference sequence). The CDR3 is 15 amino acids. Unmatched junction bases numbered 7, after V lost 5 bases and J lost 7 bases.

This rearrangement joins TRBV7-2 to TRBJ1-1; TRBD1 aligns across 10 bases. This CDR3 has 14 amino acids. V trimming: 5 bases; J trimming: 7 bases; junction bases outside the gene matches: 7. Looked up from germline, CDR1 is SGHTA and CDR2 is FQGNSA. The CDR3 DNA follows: TGTGCCAGCAGCGAGACAGGGGGCCCTTTTGAAGCTTTCTTT. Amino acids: CASSETGGPFEAFF.

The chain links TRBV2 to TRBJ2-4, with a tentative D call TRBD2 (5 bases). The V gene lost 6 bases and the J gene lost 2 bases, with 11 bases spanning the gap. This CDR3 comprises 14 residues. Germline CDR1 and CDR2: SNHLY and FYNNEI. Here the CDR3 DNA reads TGTGCCAGCAGCCCGGGGTACTCCAAAAACATTCAGTACTTC. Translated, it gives CASSPGYSKNIQYF.

CDR3 amino acids: CSVEGAEKLFF. CDR3 sequence (DNA): TGCAGCGTTGAGGGGGCTGAAAAACTGTTTTTT. The genes are TRBV29-1 and TRBJ1-4, with D possibly TRBD1 on 6 matching bases. CDR1 is SQVTM and CDR2 is ANQGSEA in the germline V gene. The ends were cut back, 3 bases at V and 7 bases at J, with 6 bases in the middle. This CDR3 is 11 amino acids long.

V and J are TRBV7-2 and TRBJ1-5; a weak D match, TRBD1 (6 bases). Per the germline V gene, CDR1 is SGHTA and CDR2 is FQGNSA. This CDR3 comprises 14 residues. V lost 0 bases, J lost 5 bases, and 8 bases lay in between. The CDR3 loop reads CASSLAGADQPQHF. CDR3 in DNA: TGTGCCAGCAGCTTAGCGGGGGCAGATCAGCCCCAGCATTTT.

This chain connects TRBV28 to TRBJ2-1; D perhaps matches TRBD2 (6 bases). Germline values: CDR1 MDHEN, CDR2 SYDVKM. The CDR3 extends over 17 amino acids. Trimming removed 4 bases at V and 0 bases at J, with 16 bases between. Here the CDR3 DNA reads TGTGCCAGCAGTTCCCTACCGGGGAGGACCTCCTACAATGAGCAGTTCTTC. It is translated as CASSSLPGRTSYNEQFF.

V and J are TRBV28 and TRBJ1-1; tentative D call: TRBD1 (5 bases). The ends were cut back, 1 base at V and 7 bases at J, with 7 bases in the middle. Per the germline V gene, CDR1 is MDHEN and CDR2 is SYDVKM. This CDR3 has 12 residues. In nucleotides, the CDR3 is TGTGCCAGCAGTTTATCTCAGGGTGAAGCTTTCTTT. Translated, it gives CASSLSQGEAFF.

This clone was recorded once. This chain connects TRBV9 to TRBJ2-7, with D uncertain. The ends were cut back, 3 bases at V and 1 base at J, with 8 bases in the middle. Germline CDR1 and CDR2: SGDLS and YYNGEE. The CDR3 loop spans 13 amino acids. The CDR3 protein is CASSGPRSYEQYF. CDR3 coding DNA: TGTGCCAGCAGCGGACCTAGGTCCTACGAGCAGTACTTC.

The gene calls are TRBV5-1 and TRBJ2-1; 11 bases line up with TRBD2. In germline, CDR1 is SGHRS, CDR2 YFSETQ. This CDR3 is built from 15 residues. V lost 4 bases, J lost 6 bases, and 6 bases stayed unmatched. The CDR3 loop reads CASSQTSGESNEQFF. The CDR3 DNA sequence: TGCGCCAGCAGCCAGACTAGCGGGGAATCCAATGAGCAGTTCTTC. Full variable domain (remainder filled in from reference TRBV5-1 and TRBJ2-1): KAGVTQTPRYLIKTRGQQVTLSCSPISGHRSVSWYQQTPGQGLQFLFEYFSETQRNKGNFPGRFSGRQFSNSRSEMNVSTLELGDSALYLCASSQTSGESNEQFFGPGTRLTVL.

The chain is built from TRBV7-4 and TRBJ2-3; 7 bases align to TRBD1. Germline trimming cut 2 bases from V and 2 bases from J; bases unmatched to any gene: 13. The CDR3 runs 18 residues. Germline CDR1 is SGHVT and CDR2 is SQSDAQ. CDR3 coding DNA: TGTGCCAGCAGCTTAAGGGTTTGGGGGACAGTCTTCACAGATACGCAGTATTTT. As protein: CASSLRVWGTVFTDTQYF.

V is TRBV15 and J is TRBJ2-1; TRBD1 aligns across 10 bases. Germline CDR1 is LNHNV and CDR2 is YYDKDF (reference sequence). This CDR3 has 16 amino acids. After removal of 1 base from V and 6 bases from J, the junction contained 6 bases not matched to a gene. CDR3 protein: CATSRVDRGRFNEQFF. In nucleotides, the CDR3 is TGTGCCACCAGCAGAGTCGACAGGGGGCGCTTCAATGAGCAGTTCTTC.

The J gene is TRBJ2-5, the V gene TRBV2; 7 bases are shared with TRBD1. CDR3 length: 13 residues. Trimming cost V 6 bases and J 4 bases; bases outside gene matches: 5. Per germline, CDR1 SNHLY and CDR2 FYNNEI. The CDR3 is CASSRDSPETQYF. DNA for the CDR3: TGTGCCAGCAGCCGGGACAGTCCAGAGACCCAGTACTTC.

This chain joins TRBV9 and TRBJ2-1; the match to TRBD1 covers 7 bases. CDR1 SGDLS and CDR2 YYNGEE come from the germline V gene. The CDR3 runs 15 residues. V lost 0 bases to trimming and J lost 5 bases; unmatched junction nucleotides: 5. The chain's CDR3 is CASSVATGYNNEQFF. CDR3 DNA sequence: TGTGCCAGCAGCGTAGCGACAGGGTATAACAATGAGCAGTTCTTC.

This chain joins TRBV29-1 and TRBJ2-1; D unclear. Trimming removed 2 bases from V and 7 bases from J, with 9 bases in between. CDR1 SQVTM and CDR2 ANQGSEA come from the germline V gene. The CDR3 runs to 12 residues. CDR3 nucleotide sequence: TGCAGCGTTGAATCCCGGTATAATGAGCAGTTCTTC. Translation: CSVESRYNEQFF.

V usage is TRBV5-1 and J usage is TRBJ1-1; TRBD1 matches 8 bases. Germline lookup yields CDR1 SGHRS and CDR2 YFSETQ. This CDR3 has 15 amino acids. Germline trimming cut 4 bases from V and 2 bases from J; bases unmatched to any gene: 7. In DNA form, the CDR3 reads TGCGCCAGCAGCGGACTTACAGGGGGTAACACTGAAGCTTTCTTT. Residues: CASSGLTGGNTEAFF.

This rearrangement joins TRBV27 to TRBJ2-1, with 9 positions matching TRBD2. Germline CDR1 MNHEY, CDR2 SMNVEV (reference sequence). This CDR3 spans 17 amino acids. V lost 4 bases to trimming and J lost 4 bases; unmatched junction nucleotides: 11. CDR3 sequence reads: CASSSRGRTSVYNEQFF. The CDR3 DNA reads TGTGCCAGCAGTTCCCGGGGTAGGACTAGCGTATACAATGAGCAGTTCTTC.

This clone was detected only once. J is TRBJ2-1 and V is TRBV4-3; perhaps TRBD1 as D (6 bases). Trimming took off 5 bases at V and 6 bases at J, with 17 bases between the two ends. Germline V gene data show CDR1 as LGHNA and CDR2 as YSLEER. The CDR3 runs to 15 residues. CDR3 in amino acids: CASSLSPGHLNEQFF. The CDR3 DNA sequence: TGCGCCAGCAGCTTAAGTCCGGGACACCTCAATGAGCAGTTCTTC.

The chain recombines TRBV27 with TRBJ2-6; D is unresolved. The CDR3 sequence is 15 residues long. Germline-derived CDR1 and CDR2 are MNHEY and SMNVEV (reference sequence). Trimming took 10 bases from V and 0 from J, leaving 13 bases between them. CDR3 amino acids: CATSVSRSGANVLTF. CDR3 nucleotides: TGTGCCACCTCCGTGAGCCGCTCTGGGGCCAACGTCCTGACTTTC.

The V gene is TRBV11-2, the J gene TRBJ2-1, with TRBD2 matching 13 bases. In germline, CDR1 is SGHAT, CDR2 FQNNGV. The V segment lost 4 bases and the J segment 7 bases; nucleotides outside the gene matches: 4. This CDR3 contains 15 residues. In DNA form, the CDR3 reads TGTGCCAGCAGCTCCGGGACTAGCGGGGCAAATGAGCAGTTCTTC. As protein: CASSSGTSGANEQFF.